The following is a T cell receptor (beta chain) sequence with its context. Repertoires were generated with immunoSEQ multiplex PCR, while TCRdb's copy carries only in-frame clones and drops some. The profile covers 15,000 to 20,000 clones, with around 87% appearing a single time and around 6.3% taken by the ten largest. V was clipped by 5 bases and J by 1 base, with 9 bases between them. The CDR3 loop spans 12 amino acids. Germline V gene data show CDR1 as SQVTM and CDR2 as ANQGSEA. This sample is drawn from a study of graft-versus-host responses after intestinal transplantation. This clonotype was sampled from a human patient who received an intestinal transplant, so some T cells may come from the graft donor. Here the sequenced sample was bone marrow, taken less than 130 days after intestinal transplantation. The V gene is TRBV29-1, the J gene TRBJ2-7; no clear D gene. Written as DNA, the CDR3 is TGCAGCGTTCTCTACTCTTCCTACGAGCAGTACTTC. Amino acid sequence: CSVLYSSYEQYF.